These T cell receptor beta chains were read from a single sample in a study of vaccination effects on CD4 cells after COVID-19. The antigens for these receptors are not known. Clones were sequenced by immunoSEQ multiplex PCR, and TCRdb holds only the in-frame ones, with some missing. The sample contains about 76,000 clones, around 77% of which appear only once. Here the sequenced sample was CD4+ T cells from PBMCs cultured without peptide, taken before COVID-19 vaccination. The source is a human donor who received a COVID-19 vaccine. Each CDR3 is given with its conserved first and last residue. The D gene is left open where the match is weak. Clone size is shown for a subset of rows, as once, few, many or a class of expanded clone.

CDR3aa: CAISEGLAGSETQYF
CDR3nt: TGTGCCATCAGTGAGGGACTAGCGGGGTCCGAGACCCAGTACTTC
abundance: once
v_gene: TRBV10-3
j_gene: TRBJ2-5
len: 15
d_gene: TRBD2

CDR3aa: CASRNSGGAPGELFF
CDR3nt: TGTGCCAGCAGGAATAGCGGGGGGGCTCCCGGGGAGCTGTTTTTT
abundance: few
v_gene: TRBV6-6
j_gene: TRBJ2-2
len: 15
d_gene: TRBD2

CDR3aa: CASSPKGDRAMKDTQYF
CDR3nt: TGTGCCAGCTCACCAAAAGGGGACAGGGCTATGAAAGATACGCAGTATTTT
abundance: -
v_gene: TRBV18
j_gene: TRBJ2-3
len: 17
d_gene: TRBD1

CDR3aa: CASSDGLAGGYGQFF
CDR3nt: TGTGCCAGCAGTGACGGACTAGCGGGGGGATATGGGCAGTTCTTC
abundance: -
v_gene: TRBV9
j_gene: TRBJ2-1
len: 15
d_gene: TRBD2

CDR3aa: CASGQARGLETQYF
CDR3nt: TGTGCTAGTGGGCAAGCCAGGGGCCTCGAGACCCAGTACTTC
abundance: -
v_gene: TRBV12-5
j_gene: TRBJ2-5
len: 14
d_gene: -

CDR3aa: CASSSPRQGATGYTF
CDR3nt: TGTGCCAGCAGTTCCCCAAGACAGGGGGCGACCGGCTACACCTTC
abundance: -
v_gene: TRBV6-5
j_gene: TRBJ1-2
len: 15
d_gene: TRBD1

CDR3aa: CAWTRTGVNEKLFF
CDR3nt: TGTGCCTGGACCAGAACAGGGGTCAATGAAAAACTGTTTTTT
abundance: few
v_gene: TRBV30
j_gene: TRBJ1-4
len: 14
d_gene: TRBD1

CDR3aa: CASSYLGSSNTEAFF
CDR3nt: TGTGCCAGCAGTTACCTTGGCAGCTCGAACACTGAAGCTTTCTTT
abundance: -
v_gene: TRBV6-6
j_gene: TRBJ1-1
len: 15
d_gene: -

CDR3aa: CASSPDATVGTGELFF
CDR3nt: TGTGCCAGCTCACCGGATGCGACAGTCGGCACCGGGGAGCTGTTTTTT
abundance: -
v_gene: TRBV18
j_gene: TRBJ2-2
len: 16
d_gene: -

CDR3aa: CASSLRGSSGNTIYF
CDR3nt: TGTGCCAGCAGCCTCAGGGGGAGTTCTGGAAACACCATATATTTT
abundance: -
v_gene: TRBV28
j_gene: TRBJ1-3
len: 15
d_gene: TRBD1

CDR3aa: CASSLHRATDSGNTIYF
CDR3nt: TGCGCCAGCAGCTTACACAGGGCAACGGACTCTGGAAACACCATATATTTT
abundance: -
v_gene: TRBV5-1
j_gene: TRBJ1-3
len: 17
d_gene: -

CDR3aa: CASSSGTGGEKLFF
CDR3nt: TGCGCCAGCAGCAGCGGGACAGGGGGTGAAAAACTGTTTTTT
abundance: -
v_gene: TRBV5-1
j_gene: TRBJ1-4
len: 14
d_gene: TRBD1

CDR3aa: CASSFPGGQNTEAFF
CDR3nt: TGTGCCAGCAGCTTCCCGGGGGGTCAGAACACTGAAGCTTTCTTT
abundance: -
v_gene: TRBV5-4
j_gene: TRBJ1-1
len: 15
d_gene: -

CDR3aa: CASSATGTGFADTQYF
CDR3nt: TGTGCCAGCAGCGCCACCGGGACAGGGTTCGCAGATACGCAGTATTTT
abundance: once
v_gene: TRBV13
j_gene: TRBJ2-3
len: 16
d_gene: TRBD1

CDR3aa: CASSIRDRGINTEAFF
CDR3nt: TGTGCCAGTAGTATTCGGGACAGGGGTATAAACACTGAAGCTTTCTTT
abundance: once
v_gene: TRBV19
j_gene: TRBJ1-1
len: 16
d_gene: TRBD1

CDR3aa: CATSETDRGQAFF
CDR3nt: TGTGCCACCAGTGAGACGGACAGGGGGCAAGCTTTCTTT
abundance: -
v_gene: TRBV24-1
j_gene: TRBJ1-1
len: 13
d_gene: TRBD1

CDR3aa: CASSDSGRDNSPLHF
CDR3nt: TGTGCCAGCAGTGATTCGGGACGGGATAATTCACCCCTCCACTTT
abundance: few
v_gene: TRBV25-1
j_gene: TRBJ1-6
len: 15
d_gene: -